Listed below are T cell receptor beta chains from one sample, sequenced in a study of cytomegalovirus exposure and HLA in healthy donors. Sequenced by immunoSEQ multiplex PCR; TCRdb stores in-frame clones only, minus some. The sample lists under 95,000 clones; more than 70% were seen once. The sample taken for sequencing was PBMCs. The origin of the receptors is a woman in her 40s in good health and CMV-seropositive. The CDR3 runs from the conserved cysteine through the conserved F or W. D genes are given only for firm matches. Rows give clone size only sometimes, using once, few, many, or a class for an expanded clone.

v_call: TRBV28
clone_size: NA
d_call: TRBD1
j_call: TRBJ1-6
cdr3_nt: TGTGCCAGCAGTCCGCTGCAGGGGGAATTTTATAATTCACCCCTCCACTTT
cdr3_aa: CASSPLQGEFYNSPLHF

v_call: TRBV7-2
clone_size: once
d_call: NA
j_call: TRBJ1-6
cdr3_nt: TGTGCCAGCAGCCCAGGTGGGGGGGTTCTGGGTAATTCACCCCTCCACTTT
cdr3_aa: CASSPGGGVLGNSPLHF

v_call: TRBV6-6
clone_size: NA
d_call: NA
j_call: TRBJ2-2
cdr3_nt: TGTGCCAGCAGTTCCCGGGAGTCGAACACCGGGGAGCTGTTTTTT
cdr3_aa: CASSSRESNTGELFF

v_call: TRBV4-1
clone_size: once
d_call: NA
j_call: TRBJ1-5
cdr3_nt: TGCGCCAGCAGCACCATTGAGGGCCGGGGCAATCAGCCCCAGCATTTT
cdr3_aa: CASSTIEGRGNQPQHF

v_call: TRBV9
clone_size: NA
d_call: NA
j_call: TRBJ1-1
cdr3_nt: TGTGCCAGCAAACCAGACAAGAACGCTGAAGCTTTCTTT
cdr3_aa: CASKPDKNAEAFF

v_call: TRBV15
clone_size: NA
d_call: TRBD1
j_call: TRBJ2-5
cdr3_nt: TGTGCCACCAGCCCCCGGACAGGGAGAGAGACCCAGTACTTC
cdr3_aa: CATSPRTGRETQYF

v_call: TRBV7-2
clone_size: NA
d_call: NA
j_call: TRBJ2-5
cdr3_nt: TGTGCCAGCAGCGGTCGGACAGCCGGTGGAACCCAGTACTTC
cdr3_aa: CASSGRTAGGTQYF

v_call: TRBV11-2
clone_size: NA
d_call: TRBD1
j_call: TRBJ1-2
cdr3_nt: TGTGCCAGCAGCTTAGATGAGGCCGGGACAGGGGAGGGCTACACCTTC
cdr3_aa: CASSLDEAGTGEGYTF

v_call: TRBV9
clone_size: NA
d_call: NA
j_call: TRBJ1-3
cdr3_nt: TGTGCCAGCAGCCCCTCCGGAGGGGGGGTCGGAAACACCATATATTTT
cdr3_aa: CASSPSGGGVGNTIYF

v_call: TRBV6-5
clone_size: NA
d_call: NA
j_call: TRBJ2-7
cdr3_nt: TGTGCCAGCACCTCATCCGGGACTTCCTACGAGCAGTACTTC
cdr3_aa: CASTSSGTSYEQYF

v_call: TRBV4-1
clone_size: NA
d_call: NA
j_call: TRBJ1-3
cdr3_nt: TGCGCCAGCAGCCAAAGTCCCCTGGGACTGAAACTTTCTGGAAACACCATATATTTT
cdr3_aa: CASSQSPLGLKLSGNTIYF

v_call: TRBV5-4
clone_size: few
d_call: TRBD1
j_call: TRBJ1-1
cdr3_nt: TGTGCCAGCAGCCCAAAGCAGGGGGTGAACACTGAAGCTTTCTTT
cdr3_aa: CASSPKQGVNTEAFF

v_call: TRBV2
clone_size: few
d_call: NA
j_call: TRBJ1-1
cdr3_nt: TGTGCCAGCAGTGAGAGGTGGGTGAACACTGAAGCTTTCTTT
cdr3_aa: CASSERWVNTEAFF

v_call: TRBV10-1
clone_size: few
d_call: NA
j_call: TRBJ1-2
cdr3_nt: TGCGCCAGCAGTGAGTCGGGCAACTATGGCTACACCTTC
cdr3_aa: CASSESGNYGYTF